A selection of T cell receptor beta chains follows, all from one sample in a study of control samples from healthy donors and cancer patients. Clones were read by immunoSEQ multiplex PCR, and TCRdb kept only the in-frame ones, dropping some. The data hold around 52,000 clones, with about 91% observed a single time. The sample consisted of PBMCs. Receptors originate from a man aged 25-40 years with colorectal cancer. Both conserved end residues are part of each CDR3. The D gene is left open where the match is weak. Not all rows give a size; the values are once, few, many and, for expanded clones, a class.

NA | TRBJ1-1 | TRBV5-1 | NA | CASSLAPGGTGTEAFF | TGCGCCAGCAGCTTGGCCCCGGGGGGAACAGGCACTGAAGCTTTCTTT
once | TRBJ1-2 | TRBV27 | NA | CASSLRAGSTSGGVGGYTF | TGTGCCAGCAGTTTACGAGCAGGTTCAACCTCTGGGGGTGTGGGTGGCTACACCTTC
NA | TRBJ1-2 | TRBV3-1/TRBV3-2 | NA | CASSRQDRKNLEGYTF | TGTGCCAGCAGTCGCCAAGATAGGAAGAATTTGGAGGGCTACACCTTC
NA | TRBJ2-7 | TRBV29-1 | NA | CSVETYYEQYF | TGCAGCGTTGAGACATATTACGAGCAGTACTTC
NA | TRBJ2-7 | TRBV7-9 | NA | CASSLAGSYEQYF | TGTGCCAGCAGCTTAGCCGGCAGCTACGAGCAGTACTTC
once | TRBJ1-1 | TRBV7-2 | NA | CASSLLFRGPEAFF | TGTGCCAGCAGCTTATTGTTTAGGGGTCCTGAAGCTTTCTTT
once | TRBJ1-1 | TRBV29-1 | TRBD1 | CSVVLSTGGTRTEAFF | TGCAGCGTTGTTCTATCGACAGGGGGTACGAGGACTGAAGCTTTCTTT
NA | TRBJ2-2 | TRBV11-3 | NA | CASSLRGDTGELFF | TGTGCCAGCAGCTTAAGGGGGGATACCGGGGAGCTGTTTTTT
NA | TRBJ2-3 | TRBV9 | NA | CASSVVGLITDTQYF | TGTGCCAGCAGCGTAGTTGGACTTATCACAGATACGCAGTATTTT
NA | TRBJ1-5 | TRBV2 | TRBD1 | CASSGTVAQPQHF | TGTGCCAGCAGCGGGACAGTCGCTCAGCCCCAGCATTTT
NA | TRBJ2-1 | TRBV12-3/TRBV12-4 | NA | CASSLDNNEQFF | TGTGCCAGCAGCCTTGATAACAATGAGCAGTTCTTC
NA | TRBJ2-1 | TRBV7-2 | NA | CASSLGGVMYNEQFF | TGTGCCAGCAGCTTAGGCGGGGTTATGTACAATGAGCAGTTCTTC
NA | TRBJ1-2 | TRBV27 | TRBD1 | CASMDSMEGQGFYGYTF | TGTGCCAGCATGGATTCTATGGAGGGACAGGGATTTTATGGCTACACCTTC
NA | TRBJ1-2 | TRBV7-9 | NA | CASSLARAREGYTF | TGTGCCAGCAGCTTAGCGCGAGCACGAGAGGGCTACACCTTC
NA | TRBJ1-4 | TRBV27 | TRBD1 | CASSLRQGRKLFF | TGTGCCAGCAGTTTAAGACAGGGGCGGAAACTGTTTTTT
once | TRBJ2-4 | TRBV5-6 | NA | CASSFMGHLKNIQYF | TGTGCCAGCAGCTTTATGGGACACCTAAAAAACATTCAGTACTTC
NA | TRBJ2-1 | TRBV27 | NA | CASSYASMGEQFF | TGTGCCAGCAGCTATGCCAGTATGGGTGAGCAGTTCTTC
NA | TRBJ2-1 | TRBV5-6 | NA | CASSLFAGRSSYNEQFF | TGTGCCAGCAGCTTGTTTGCGGGGAGGAGCTCCTACAATGAGCAGTTCTTC
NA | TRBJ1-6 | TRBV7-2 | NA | CASSLIWNSNSPLHF | TGTGCCAGCAGCTTAATCTGGAACAGCAATTCACCCCTCCACTTT
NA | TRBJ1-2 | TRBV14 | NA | CASSQDLAVGYGYTF | TGTGCCAGCAGCCAAGATTTGGCGGTGGGCTATGGCTACACCTTC
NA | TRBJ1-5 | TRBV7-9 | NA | CASSSAPGNQPQHF | TGTGCCAGCAGCTCCGCGCCGGGAAATCAGCCCCAGCATTTT
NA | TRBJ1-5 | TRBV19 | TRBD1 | CASIRDRDNQPQHF | TGTGCCAGTATTAGGGACAGGGACAATCAGCCCCAGCATTTT
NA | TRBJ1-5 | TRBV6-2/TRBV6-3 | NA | CASSYSQGRMARVQPQHF | TGTGCCAGCAGTTATTCGCAGGGGAGGATGGCCAGGGTTCAGCCCCAGCATTTT
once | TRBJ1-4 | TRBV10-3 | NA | CAISEPDGSNEKLFF | TGTGCCATCAGTGAGCCGGACGGTAGTAATGAAAAACTGTTTTTT
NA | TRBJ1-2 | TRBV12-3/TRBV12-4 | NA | CASILSGTKSYTF | TGTGCCAGCATCCTTTCCGGGACGAAGAGCTACACCTTC
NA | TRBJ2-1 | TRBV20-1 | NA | CSASRHNEQFF | TGCAGTGCTAGTAGGCACAATGAGCAGTTCTTC
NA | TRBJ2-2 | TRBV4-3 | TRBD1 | CASSQDRRQGARTGELFF | TGCGCCAGCAGCCAAGATAGGAGGCAGGGGGCGCGGACCGGGGAGCTGTTTTTT
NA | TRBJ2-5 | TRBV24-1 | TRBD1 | CATSDYKTGSETQYF | TGTGCCACCAGTGATTATAAGACAGGGTCCGAGACCCAGTACTTC
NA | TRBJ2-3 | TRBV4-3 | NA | CASSQDREGADTQYF | TGCGCCAGCAGCCAAGATCGAGAAGGTGCAGATACGCAGTATTTT
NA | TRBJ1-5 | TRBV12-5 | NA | CASGLVDQPQHF | TGTGCTAGTGGTTTGGTGGATCAGCCCCAGCATTTT
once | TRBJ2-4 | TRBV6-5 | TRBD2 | CASTSLGGENIQYF | TGTGCCAGCACCTCACTCGGGGGGGAAAACATTCAGTACTTC
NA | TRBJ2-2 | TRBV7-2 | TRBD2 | CASSLAPQRGGELFF | TGTGCCAGCAGCTTAGCGCCTCAGCGGGGCGGGGAGCTGTTTTTT
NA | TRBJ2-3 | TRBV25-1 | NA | CASELDTQYF | TGTGCCAGCGAATTAGATACGCAGTATTTT
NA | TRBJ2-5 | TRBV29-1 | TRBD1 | CSVWGGQGVLETQYF | TGCAGCGTTTGGGGGGGACAGGGGGTTTTAGAGACCCAGTACTTC
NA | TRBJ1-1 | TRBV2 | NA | CASKKNWNTEAFF | TGTGCCAGCAAAAAGAACTGGAACACTGAAGCTTTCTTT
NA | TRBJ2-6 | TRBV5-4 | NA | CASSFDIPSGANVLTF | TGTGCCAGCAGCTTTGACATTCCCTCTGGGGCCAACGTCCTGACTTTC
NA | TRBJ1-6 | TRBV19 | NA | CASSIRAGSNSPLHF | TGTGCCAGTAGTATTCGGGCAGGGAGTAATTCACCCCTCCACTTT
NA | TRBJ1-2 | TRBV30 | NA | CAAKTGPDGYTF | TGTGCCGCCAAAACAGGGCCGGATGGCTACACCTTC
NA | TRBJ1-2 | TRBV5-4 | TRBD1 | CASSPGQGAFYGYTF | TGTGCCAGCAGCCCGGGACAGGGGGCCTTCTATGGCTACACCTTC
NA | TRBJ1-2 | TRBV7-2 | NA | CASSSTLVAWGYTF | TGTGCCAGCAGCTCAACACTGGTCGCCTGGGGCTACACCTTC
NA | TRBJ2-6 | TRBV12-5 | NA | CASGLVSGANVLTF | TGTGCTAGTGGTTTAGTCTCTGGGGCCAACGTCCTGACTTTC
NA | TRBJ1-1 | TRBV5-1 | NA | CASSLVGDTEAFF | TGCGCCAGCAGCTTGGTAGGGGACACTGAAGCTTTCTTT
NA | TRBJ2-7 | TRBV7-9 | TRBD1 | CASSLEGRTGNEQYF | TGTGCCAGCAGCTTAGAGGGGCGGACAGGGAACGAGCAGTACTTC
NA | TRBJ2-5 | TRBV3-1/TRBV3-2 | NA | CASSHSGSSHGMETQYF | TGTGCCAGCAGCCACTCCGGGTCCTCCCATGGGATGGAGACCCAGTACTTC
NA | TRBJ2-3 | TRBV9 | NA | CASSVDRSTQYF | TGTGCCAGCAGCGTAGACAGGTCAACGCAGTATTTT
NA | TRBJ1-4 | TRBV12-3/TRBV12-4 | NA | CASKKLGEKLFF | TGTGCCAGCAAGAAGTTGGGGGAAAAACTGTTTTTT
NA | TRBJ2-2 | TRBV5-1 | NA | CASSWAGTADTGELFF | TGCGCCAGCAGCTGGGCGGGGACAGCCGACACCGGGGAGCTGTTTTTT
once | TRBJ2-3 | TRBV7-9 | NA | CASSLGPGDTQYF | TGTGCCAGCAGCTTAGGCCCTGGAGATACGCAGTATTTT
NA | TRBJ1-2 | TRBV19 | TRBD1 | CASSIPRGHGGYTF | TGTGCCAGTAGTATCCCCAGGGGGCATGGTGGCTACACCTTC
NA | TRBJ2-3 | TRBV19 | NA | CASSTTGFPITDTQYF | TGTGCCAGTAGTACCACAGGTTTTCCAATCACAGATACGCAGTATTTT
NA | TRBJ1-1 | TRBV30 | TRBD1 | CAWNLGQINTEAFF | TGTGCCTGGAACCTGGGACAGATAAACACTGAAGCTTTCTTT
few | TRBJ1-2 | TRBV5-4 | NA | CASSLRGSLGGYGYTF | TGTGCCAGCAGCTTGAGGGGTTCTTTGGGGGGCTATGGCTACACCTTC
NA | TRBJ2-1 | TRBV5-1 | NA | CASSAAQGTNEQFF | TGCGCCAGCAGCGCCGCACAGGGTACCAATGAGCAGTTCTTC
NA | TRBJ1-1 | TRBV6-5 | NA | CASSYTTDTEAFF | TGTGCCAGCAGTTACACGACAGACACTGAAGCTTTCTTT